Shown below are 27 T cell receptor beta chains from a single sample sequenced in a study of blood T cell repertoires in COVID-19. Libraries were prepared by immunoSEQ multiplex PCR; TCRdb keeps only in-frame clonotypes and omits some of them. The sample shows 130,000 to 150,000 clones, roughly 80% of them seen only once. Sequencing was performed on peripheral blood. The receptors were sampled from a man between 65 and 80 years old who had recovered from COVID-19.

The J gene is TRBJ2-5, the V gene TRBV24-1, with a tentative D call TRBD1 (5 bases). This CDR3 region has 15 residues. From germline, CDR1 is KGHDR and CDR2 SFDVKD. V lost 5 bases to trimming and J lost 2 bases, with 14 bases between them. In nucleotides, the CDR3 is TGTGCCACCAGTGCGGGCAGGGCCAAACAAGAGACCCAGTACTTC. This codes for CATSAGRAKQETQYF.

The V gene is TRBV19, the J gene TRBJ2-7, with TRBD1 as a possible D gene (6 bases). Germline V gives CDR1 LNHDA, CDR2 SQIVND (reference sequence). The CDR3 has 12 amino acids. The V end was cut by 5 bases, the J end by 3 bases, with 8 bases between. CDR3 protein: CASSSQGYEQYF. CDR3 bases: TGTGCCAGTAGTTCACAGGGCTACGAGCAGTACTTC.

This chain links TRBV6-1 with TRBJ2-3; D is perhaps TRBD1 (6 bases). CDR3 length equals 16 residues. Germline V gene sequence: CDR1 MNHNS, CDR2 SASEGT. V was shortened by 4 bases and J by 4 bases, with 18 bases between the two germline ends. The CDR3 bases are TGTGCCAGCAGTGTTCCTCCCCAGGGGATCGCAGATACGCAGTATTTT. It encodes CASSVPPQGIADTQYF.

CDR3 DNA sequence: TGTGCCAGCAGTGAAGACAGGGACATGTATGGCTACACCTTC. Its translation is CASSEDRDMYGYTF. The J gene is TRBJ1-2, the V gene TRBV6-1, with D tentatively TRBD1 (6 bases). Per the germline V gene, CDR1 is MNHNS and CDR2 is SASEGT. V dropped 1 base and J dropped 5 bases, with 11 bases sitting between them. This CDR3 spans 14 amino acids.

This chain links TRBV5-1 with TRBJ2-3, with 8 nucleotides matching TRBD2. Per the germline V gene, CDR1 is SGHRS and CDR2 is YFSETQ. The CDR3 spans 16 residues. The V segment lost 0 bases and the J segment 1 base; nucleotides outside the gene matches: 4. CDR3 bases: TGCGCCAGCAGCTTGGTTGGGACTAGTCGCACAGATACGCAGTATTTT. This codes for CASSLVGTSRTDTQYF.

The chain has TRBV3-1 (or the pseudogene TRBV3-2) and TRBJ1-1; TRBD1 might be the D (6 bases). Between the trimmed V and J ends, which lost 4 bases and 4 bases, there was a span of 13 bases. CDR3 length equals 14 residues. CDR1 LGHDT and CDR2 YNNKEL come from the germline V gene (reference sequence). In DNA form, the CDR3 reads TGTGCCAGCAGCCCCTCAGGGGAGCCCACTGAAGCTTTCTTT. Protein sequence: CASSPSGEPTEAFF.

This clone was recorded a few times. The J gene is TRBJ2-7, the V gene TRBV27; D uncertain. The V gene lost 0 bases and the J gene lost 3 bases, with 6 bases spanning the gap. The CDR3 is 13 amino acids. The germline CDR1 and CDR2 sequences are MNHEY and SMNVEV (reference sequence). CDR3 DNA: TGTGCCAGCAGTTTATCTGGAGTCTACGAGCAGTACTTC. Its translation is CASSLSGVYEQYF.

J is TRBJ1-5 and V is TRBV5-1; no clear D gene. Trimming left V 4 bases short and J 4 bases short, with 9 bases between. The CDR3 totals 13 residues. Germline V lookup: CDR1 SGHRS, CDR2 YFSETQ. For the CDR3, the DNA is TGCGCCAGCAGCGCGGAGCCTAATCAGCCCCAGCATTTT. It specifies CASSAEPNQPQHF.

This chain uses TRBV7-9 with TRBJ2-1; D might be TRBD2 (5 bases). The V and J ends lost 6 bases and 0 bases respectively, with 9 bases between them. The CDR3 spans 14 residues. Germline assignment: CDR1 SEHNR and CDR2 FQNEAQ (reference sequence). CDR3 protein: CASRGLFSYNEQFF. DNA of the CDR3: TGTGCCAGCAGAGGACTCTTCTCCTACAATGAGCAGTTCTTC. Full variable domain (outside the CDR3, taken from reference TRBV7-9 and TRBJ2-1): DTGVSQNPRHKITKRGQNVTFRCDPISEHNRLYWYRQTLGQGPEFLTYFQNEAQLEKSRLLSDRFSAERPKGSFSTLEIQRTEQGDSAMYLCASRGLFSYNEQFFGPGTRLTVL.

The chain recombines TRBV5-1 with TRBJ2-3; the match to TRBD1 covers 10 bases. Per the germline V gene, CDR1 is SGHRS and CDR2 is YFSETQ. CDR3 length: 17 residues. Unmatched junction bases numbered 9, after V lost 0 bases and J lost 5 bases. The CDR3 DNA follows: TGCGCCAGCAGCTTGGAAGGCCGCGGGACAGGGGAAGATACGCAGTATTTT. Translation: CASSLEGRGTGEDTQYF.

The chain is built from TRBV12-3 or TRBV12-4 and TRBJ2-5; 7 bases are a match to TRBD1. V was pared by 4 bases and J by 4 bases, with 3 bases of the junction left unmatched. This CDR3 is 13 amino acids long. The CDR3 region is CASSSTGAETQYF. The CDR3 DNA reads as TGTGCCAGCAGTTCAACAGGGGCAGAGACCCAGTACTTC.

This clone was seen only once. This rearrangement joins TRBV6-6 to TRBJ1-2, with D tentatively TRBD1 (5 bases). The CDR3 sequence is 14 residues long. Per the germline V gene, CDR1 is MNHNY and CDR2 is SVGAGI (reference sequence). The V and J ends lost 6 bases and 6 bases respectively, with 17 bases between them. Here the CDR3 DNA reads TGTGCCAGCAGCCCCCCGGGGAGGGGCGATGGCTACACCTTC. This encodes CASSPPGRGDGYTF.

The chain uses TRBV30 and TRBJ2-2, with D possibly being TRBD2 (5 bases). V dropped 1 base and J dropped 0 bases, with 21 bases sitting between them. The CDR3 has 19 residues. Germline CDR1 and CDR2: GTSNPN and SVGIG (reference sequence). CDR3 coding DNA: TGTGCCTGGAGTGGGTTGATGTACCTAGCAAACGCGAACACCGGGGAGCTGTTTTTT. This codes for CAWSGLMYLANANTGELFF.

The chain has TRBV12-3 or TRBV12-4 and TRBJ1-3; the D gene is possibly TRBD1 (5 bases). V gave up 5 bases and J gave up 4 bases, with 9 bases separating them. The CDR3 covers 13 residues. The CDR3 is CASSGGKGNTIYF. CDR3 nucleotide sequence: TGTGCCAGCAGTGGGGGGAAGGGAAACACCATATATTTT.

This chain connects TRBV11-2 to TRBJ1-5; no clear D gene. The CDR3 contains 13 residues. In germline, CDR1 is SGHAT, CDR2 FQNNGV. V was trimmed by 0 bases and J by 7 bases, leaving 7 bases between them. The chain's CDR3 is CASSLDSEQPQHF. For the CDR3, the DNA is TGTGCCAGCAGCTTAGACAGTGAACAGCCCCAGCATTTT.

The rearrangement joins TRBV28 to TRBJ2-7; 11 bases align to TRBD2. The V segment lost 4 bases and the J segment 0 bases; nucleotides outside the gene matches: 11. This CDR3 is built from 18 residues. Germline assignment: CDR1 MDHEN and CDR2 SYDVKM. CDR3 in amino acids: CASSSPGTSGRSSYEQYF. DNA for the CDR3: TGTGCCAGCAGTTCTCCCGGGACTAGCGGAAGGAGCTCCTACGAGCAGTACTTC.

CDR3 in amino acids: CASSLKAGTRGHTYEQYF. In DNA form, the CDR3 reads TGTGCCAGCAGTCTCAAAGCGGGGACTAGGGGCCACACCTACGAGCAGTACTTC. The chain joins TRBV27 to TRBJ2-7, with TRBD2 matching over 8 bases. Germline assignment: CDR1 MNHEY and CDR2 SMNVEV (reference sequence). The CDR3 sequence is 18 residues long. After removal of 5 bases from V and 2 bases from J, the junction contained 17 bases not matched to a gene.

This sequence joins TRBV5-1 and TRBJ2-3; maybe TRBD2 (6 bases). Trimming took off 6 bases at V and 1 base at J, with 18 bases between the two ends. The CDR3 contains 16 residues. In germline, CDR1 is SGHRS, CDR2 YFSETQ. The CDR3 region is CASTRDFRGGTDTQYF. CDR3 sequence (DNA): TGCGCCAGCACCCGGGACTTTAGAGGCGGCACAGATACGCAGTATTTT.

This chain connects TRBV28 to TRBJ2-5; a possible D gene is TRBD1 (6 bases). CDR1 is MDHEN and CDR2 is SYDVKM in the germline V gene. This CDR3 has 13 residues. Trimming pared 5 bases from V and 1 base from J, leaving 8 bases between. Here the CDR3 DNA reads TGTGCCAGCAGTCGACAGGTCCAAGAGACCCAGTACTTC. Translating gives CASSRQVQETQYF. The whole variable domain, filled in from reference TRBV28 and TRBJ2-5, reads DVKVTQSSRYLVKRTGEKVFLECVQDMDHENMFWYRQDPGLGLRLIYFSYDVKMKEKGDIPEGYSVSREKKERFSLILESASTNQTSMYLCASSRQVQETQYFGPGTRLLVL.

This clone was observed a single time. The V gene is TRBV7-8, the J gene TRBJ2-7, with D possibly being TRBD2 (5 bases). Germline V gene data show CDR1 as SGHVS and CDR2 as FQNEAQ. The CDR3 has 14 residues. Deletions cut 4 bases from V and 2 bases from J, with 12 bases between. CDR3 nucleotides: TGTGCCAGCAGCTCGGCCGGGAAGGCCTACGAGCAGTACTTC. Translating it yields CASSSAGKAYEQYF.

The chain recombines TRBV5-6 with TRBJ1-1; D ambiguous. The CDR3 has 13 residues. CDR1 and CDR2 from the germline V gene are SGHDT and YYEEEE. V lost 4 bases to trimming and J lost 3 bases, with 10 bases between them. Written as DNA, the CDR3 is TGTGCCAGCAGCCCTGTCGGGTACACTGAAGCTTTCTTT. Translation: CASSPVGYTEAFF.

This clone was seen more than once but under ten times. The genes are TRBV7-9 and TRBJ1-5; D may be TRBD1 (6 bases). V gave up 4 bases and J gave up 0 bases, with 10 bases separating them. This CDR3 is built from 15 residues. Per germline, CDR1 SEHNR and CDR2 FQNEAQ (reference sequence). The CDR3 loop reads CASSSGENSNQPQHF. As DNA, the CDR3 is TGTGCCAGCAGCTCAGGGGAAAATAGCAATCAGCCCCAGCATTTT. Based on the CDR3 plus reference TRBV7-9 and TRBJ1-5, the full variable domain is DTGVSQNPRHKITKRGQNVTFRCDPISEHNRLYWYRQTLGQGPEFLTYFQNEAQLEKSRLLSDRFSAERPKGSFSTLEIQRTEQGDSAMYLCASSSGENSNQPQHFGDGTRLSIL.

Note on this clone: This sample also contains other DNA sequences that code for the same CDR3. The chain has TRBV9 and TRBJ2-1; 12 nucleotides line up with TRBD2. V trimming: 0 bases; J trimming: 9 bases; junction bases outside the gene matches: 4. This CDR3 spans 15 amino acids. CDR1 is SGDLS and CDR2 is YYNGEE in the germline V gene. CDR3 nucleotide sequence: TGTGCCAGCAGCGTAGTGCTAGCGGGAGGGTCTGAGCAGTTCTTC. Its protein product is CASSVVLAGGSEQFF.

The chain links TRBV29-1 to TRBJ2-7, with D possibly matching TRBD1 (9 bases). V was trimmed by 7 bases and J by 1 base, leaving 14 bases between them. This CDR3 is 13 amino acids long. Germline loops: CDR1 SQVTM, CDR2 ANQGSEA. The chain's CDR3 is CSAGGTGSYEQYF. Written as DNA, the CDR3 is TGCAGCGCGGGGGGGACAGGGTCCTACGAGCAGTACTTC.

The chain employs TRBV6-2 or TRBV6-3 and TRBJ2-6; 12 bases map to TRBD2. Unmatched junction bases numbered 9, after V lost 3 bases and J lost 0 bases. The germline V gene encodes CDR1 MNHEY and CDR2 SVGEGT. This CDR3 contains 20 residues. The CDR3 protein is CASSYRKGLAGLSGANVLTF. CDR3 coding DNA: TGTGCCAGCAGTTATCGAAAGGGACTAGCGGGCCTCTCTGGGGCCAACGTCCTGACTTTC.

The V gene is TRBV7-3, the J gene TRBJ2-1; TRBD2 aligns across 12 bases. CDR1 and CDR2 (germline): SGHTA, FQGTGA. V was pared by 5 bases and J by 7 bases, with 3 bases of the junction left unmatched. This CDR3 has 14 amino acids. The CDR3 region is CASSLAGGHNEQFF. In nucleotides, the CDR3 is TGTGCCAGCAGCCTAGCGGGAGGGCATAATGAGCAGTTCTTC.

The J gene is TRBJ1-5, the V gene TRBV7-2, with unresolved D. The germline gives CDR1 SGHTA, CDR2 FQGNSA. This CDR3 region has 16 residues. V lost 1 base to trimming and J lost 2 bases, with 12 bases between them. The CDR3 reads CASSLGGGRGNQPQHF. Written as DNA, the CDR3 is TGTGCCAGCAGCTTAGGGGGAGGCCGGGGCAATCAGCCCCAGCATTTT.